This T cell receptor (beta chain) was observed in a study of cytomegalovirus exposure and HLA in healthy donors. Broader study findings: As was reported, the classifier diagnosed cytomegalovirus status with high specificity and sensitivity.

The PCR had 60 Vbeta and 13 Jbeta primers. Profiling relied on immunoSEQ multiplex PCR, and the TCRdb table lists in-frame clones only, not all of them. This sample has some 190,000 clones, with roughly 83% found just once. This clone appeared a few times. Its specificity is unknown. Germline V gene sequence: CDR1 MNHEY, CDR2 SVGAGI. This CDR3 has 14 amino acids. V was shortened by 5 bases and J by 0 bases, with 10 bases between the two germline ends. The source material was PBMCs. The clonotype was recovered from a woman between 50 and 59 years old in good health and CMV-seronegative. The chain carries TRBV6-5 and TRBJ1-1; D perhaps matches TRBD1 (5 bases). The CDR3 spells CASSRQSMNTEAFF. CDR3 DNA sequence: TGTGCCAGCAGTCGACAGAGCATGAACACTGAAGCTTTCTTT.